Detailed here is one T cell receptor beta chain. Its antigen is currently not known. The sample holds no much larger clone one base away, and base qualities are not on file. This sample is drawn from a study of blood T cell repertoires in COVID-19 (dated by TCRdb to 2018 to 2021). About the investigation overall: Samples covering the acute and convalescent phases of COVID-19 were provided by collaborators in the United States, Italy and Spain. Where available, HLA class I and class II types were taken from metadata supplied by the sample provider and were not determined by assay-based typing. Deeply sampled blood TCRbeta repertoires from subjects exposed to, actively infected with, or recovered from COVID-19 were included in the dataset. A freely available public database, intended as a resource for researchers studying the immune response to SARS-CoV-2, is where the repertoires were released. The material from the prospective study consisted of cDNA or gDNA derived from T cells, B-cell-depleted T cells, or PBMCs. Samples came from the ongoing ImmuneRACE study (first 160 participants) plus 1,254 subjects from 6 global collaborators. Nearly every sample came with metadata listing a de-identified subject ID, COVID-19 status, age in years and sex.

On the study overall, not on this receptor specifically: The quantity of clinical and demographic metadata differed by source and by participant and was supplied without curation.

Collaborating institutions collected whole blood in K2EDTA tubes following their own protocols. For TCRbeta analysis, collaborators shipped samples as frozen whole blood, isolated PBMCs, or DNA extracted from either of those sample types. TCRbeta CDR3 regions were amplified from genomic DNA using the immunoSEQ Assay, a bias-controlled multiplex PCR. From the authors' description of their analysis: Within the assay, amplification of reference gene primers was used to estimate how many nucleated cells each sample contained. To quantify the absolute abundance of each unique TCRbeta CDR3 rearrangement, sequence reads were collapsed and filtered. For each sample, productive Simpson clonality was calculated as the square root of Simpson's diversity index over productive rearrangements. This is the immuneACCESS table as TCRdb keeps it, with only in-frame sequences that have V and J called. A part of the clones is gone; compared with another copy, unresolved V genes explain less than half, and the rest is unexplained. V, J and clone size are taken as reported in that table, and D and trimming were inferred from the DNA itself. The sample records around 250,000 clones, 82% of which are singletons. Jointly, the top ten make up less than 4% of the sample.

The germline V gene sets CDR1 to SGHRS and CDR2 to YFSETQ. Reading from cysteine to phenylalanine, the CDR3 counts 17 amino acids. CDR3 DNA is the only sequence kept; it has 51 bases, read in frame from the first base. V is clipped by 3 bases and J by 0 bases, and the sequence between their germline boundaries is 18 bases long. The receptor's source is a woman between 18 and 29 years old with acute or convalescent COVID-19. The source material was peripheral blood. The receptor chain draws on TRBV5-1 and TRBJ1-2; TRBD1 might be the D gene, on 6 matching bases. DNA sequence: TGCGCCAGCAGCTCACCACCACAGGGTCATCCTAACTATGGCTACACCTTC. This codes for CASSSPPQGHPNYGYTF.